This T cell receptor (beta chain) was found in a study of response to subunit inactivated influenza vaccine. Study observations and caveats: T cells newly recruited by each seasonal influenza vaccination are few, the authors suggested.

As concerns this clonotype: Its cognate antigen is unknown.

Each CDR3 protein gets one entry after TCRdb re-called the RT-PCR reads with MiXCR. This table has about 150,000 distinct CDR3 sequences, roughly a tenth appearing once. The TCR was taken from a man between 45 and 75 years old who received an inactivated influenza vaccine. The input for sequencing was CD8+ T cells sorted from PBMCs, taken around 25 months after vaccination.

The CDR3 loop is CASSPRAILAKNIQYF. The CDR3 DNA is TGTGCCAGCAGTCCGCGAGCCATACTAGCCAAAAACATTCAGTACTTC. This chain joins TRBV28 and TRBJ2-4; D remains ambiguous. The CDR3 length is 16 residues. V was pared by 5 bases and J by 0 bases, with 14 bases between. The V gene's germline CDR1 is MDHEN and CDR2 SYDVKM.